The source of this T cell receptor (beta chain) is a study of blood T cell repertoires in COVID-19. Study-level information: The United States, Italy and Spain provided the acute and convalescent COVID-19 samples.

CDR1 and CDR2 (germline): LGHDT, YNNKEL (reference sequence). V lost 7 bases and J lost 1, with 22 bases in between. This CDR3 spans 17 amino acids. Profiled with immunoSEQ multiplex PCR; TCRdb holds only in-frame clones, not every one. The sample includes 350,000 or so clones, about 88% of them seen just once. The receptor's source is a woman aged 25 to 39 who had recovered from COVID-19. The chain employs TRBV3-1 (or the pseudogene TRBV3-2) and TRBJ2-5, with D possibly TRBD2 on 6 matching bases. The sequencing input was PBMCs or T cells enriched from blood (not recorded which). CDR3 region: CASISICGALSQETQYF. CDR3 nucleotide sequence: TGTGCCAGCATCTCAATCTGCGGGGCCCTTAGCCAAGAGACCCAGTACTTC.